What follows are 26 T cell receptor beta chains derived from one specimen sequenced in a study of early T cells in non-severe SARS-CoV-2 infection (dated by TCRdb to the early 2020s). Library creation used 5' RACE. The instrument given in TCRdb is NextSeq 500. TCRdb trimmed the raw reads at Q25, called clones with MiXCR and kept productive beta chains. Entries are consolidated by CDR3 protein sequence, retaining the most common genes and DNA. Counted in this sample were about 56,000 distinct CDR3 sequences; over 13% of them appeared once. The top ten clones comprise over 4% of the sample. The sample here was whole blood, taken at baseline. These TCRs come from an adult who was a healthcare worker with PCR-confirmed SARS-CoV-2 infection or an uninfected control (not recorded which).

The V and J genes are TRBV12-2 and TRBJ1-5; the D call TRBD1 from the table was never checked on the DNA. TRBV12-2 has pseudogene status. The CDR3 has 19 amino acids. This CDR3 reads CASRLVTPSFFNSNQPQHF. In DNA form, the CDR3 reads TGTGCAAGTCGCTTAGTGACCCCCTCCTTTTTTAATAGCAATCAGCCCCAGCATTTT.

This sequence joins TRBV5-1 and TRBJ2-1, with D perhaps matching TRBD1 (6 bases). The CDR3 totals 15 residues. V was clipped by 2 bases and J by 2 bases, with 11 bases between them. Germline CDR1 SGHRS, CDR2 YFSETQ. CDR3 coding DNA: TGCGCCAGCAGCTTATCCGGGGACACCTACAATGAGCAGTTCTTC. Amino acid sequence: CASSLSGDTYNEQFF.

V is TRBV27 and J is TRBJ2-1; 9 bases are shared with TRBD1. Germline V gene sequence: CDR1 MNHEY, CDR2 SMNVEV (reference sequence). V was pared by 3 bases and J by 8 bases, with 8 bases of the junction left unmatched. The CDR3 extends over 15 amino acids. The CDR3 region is CASSFSGTGRDEQFF. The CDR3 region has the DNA TGTGCCAGCAGTTTCTCCGGGACAGGGAGGGATGAGCAGTTCTTC.

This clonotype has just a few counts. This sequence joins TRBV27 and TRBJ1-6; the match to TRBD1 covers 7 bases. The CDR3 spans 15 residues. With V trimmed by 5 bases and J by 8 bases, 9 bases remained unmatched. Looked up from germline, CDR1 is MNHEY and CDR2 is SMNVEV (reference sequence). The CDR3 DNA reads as TGTGCCAGCAGTACGAAATGGACAGGTGATTCACCCCTCCACTTT. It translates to CASSTKWTGDSPLHF.

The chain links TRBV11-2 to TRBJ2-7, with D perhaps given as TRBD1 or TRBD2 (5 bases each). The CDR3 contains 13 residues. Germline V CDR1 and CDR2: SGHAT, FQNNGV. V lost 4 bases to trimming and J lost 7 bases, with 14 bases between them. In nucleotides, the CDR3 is TGTGCCAGCAGCTCCGGGACGGTTACGGAGCAGTACTTC. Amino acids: CASSSGTVTEQYF.

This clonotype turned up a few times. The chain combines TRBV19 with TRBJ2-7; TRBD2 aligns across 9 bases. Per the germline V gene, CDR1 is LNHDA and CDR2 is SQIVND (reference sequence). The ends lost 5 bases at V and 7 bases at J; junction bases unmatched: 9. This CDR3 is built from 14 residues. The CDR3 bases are TGTGCCAGTAGTGAGCGGACTAGCGTGAGAGAGCAGTACTTC. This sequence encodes CASSERTSVREQYF.

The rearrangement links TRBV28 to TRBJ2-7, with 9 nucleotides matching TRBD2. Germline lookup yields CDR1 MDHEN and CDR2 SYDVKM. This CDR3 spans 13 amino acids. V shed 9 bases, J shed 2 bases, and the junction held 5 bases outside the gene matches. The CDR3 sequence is CASRTSATYEQYF. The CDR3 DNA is TGTGCCAGTCGGACTAGCGCAACCTACGAGCAGTACTTC.

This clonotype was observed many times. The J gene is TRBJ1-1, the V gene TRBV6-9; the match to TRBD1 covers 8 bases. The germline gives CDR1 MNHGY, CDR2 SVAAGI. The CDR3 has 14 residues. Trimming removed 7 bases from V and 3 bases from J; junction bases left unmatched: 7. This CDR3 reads CASKDRGIDTEAFF. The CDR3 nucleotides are TGTGCCAGCAAAGACAGGGGAATAGACACTGAAGCTTTCTTT.

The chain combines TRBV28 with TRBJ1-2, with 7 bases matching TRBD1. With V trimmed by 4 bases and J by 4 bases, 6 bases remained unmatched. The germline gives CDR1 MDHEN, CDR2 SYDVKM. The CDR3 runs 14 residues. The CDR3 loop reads CASSSTTGTYGYTF. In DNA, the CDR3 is TGTGCCAGCAGTTCTACGACAGGGACCTATGGCTACACCTTC.

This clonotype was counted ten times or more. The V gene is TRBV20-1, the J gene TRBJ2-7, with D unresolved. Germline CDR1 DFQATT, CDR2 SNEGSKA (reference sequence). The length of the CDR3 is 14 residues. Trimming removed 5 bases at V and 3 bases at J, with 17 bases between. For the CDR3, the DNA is TGCAGTGCTGGACGTGGAGTGGGCCTCTACGAGCAGTACTTC. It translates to CSAGRGVGLYEQYF.

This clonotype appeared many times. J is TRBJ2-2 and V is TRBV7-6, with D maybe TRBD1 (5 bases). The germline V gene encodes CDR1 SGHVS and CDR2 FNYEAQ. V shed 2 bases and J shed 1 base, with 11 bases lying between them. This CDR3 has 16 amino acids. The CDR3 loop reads CASSLLRDLNTGELFF. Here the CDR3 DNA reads TGTGCCAGCAGCTTACTCAGGGATTTGAACACCGGGGAGCTGTTTTTT.

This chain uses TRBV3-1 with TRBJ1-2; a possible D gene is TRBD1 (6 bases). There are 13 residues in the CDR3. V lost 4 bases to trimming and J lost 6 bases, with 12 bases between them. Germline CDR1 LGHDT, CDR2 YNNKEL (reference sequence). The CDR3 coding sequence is TGTGCCAGCAGCCTTACAGGGCTAGATGGCTACACCTTC. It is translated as CASSLTGLDGYTF.

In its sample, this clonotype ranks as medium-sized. The CDR3 bases are TGTGCCAGCATGGGGACTAGCACAGATACGCAGTATTTT. The encoded protein is CASMGTSTDTQYF. This sequence joins TRBV2 and TRBJ2-3, with D tentatively TRBD2 (6 bases). The CDR3 extends over 13 amino acids. The ends were cut back, 7 bases at V and 0 bases at J, with 8 bases in the middle. Looked up from germline, CDR1 is SNHLY and CDR2 is FYNNEI.

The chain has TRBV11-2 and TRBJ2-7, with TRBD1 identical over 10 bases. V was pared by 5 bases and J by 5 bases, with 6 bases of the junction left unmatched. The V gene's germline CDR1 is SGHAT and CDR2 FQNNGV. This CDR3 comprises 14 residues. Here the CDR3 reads CASSADRGQDEQYF. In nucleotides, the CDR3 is TGTGCCAGCAGCGCAGACAGGGGGCAAGACGAGCAGTACTTC. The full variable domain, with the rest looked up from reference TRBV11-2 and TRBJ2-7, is EAGVAQSPRYKIIEKRQSVAFWCNPISGHATLYWYQQILGQGPKLLIQFQNNGVVDDSQLPKDRFSAERLKGVDSTLKIQPAKLEDSAVYLCASSADRGQDEQYFGPGTRLTVT.

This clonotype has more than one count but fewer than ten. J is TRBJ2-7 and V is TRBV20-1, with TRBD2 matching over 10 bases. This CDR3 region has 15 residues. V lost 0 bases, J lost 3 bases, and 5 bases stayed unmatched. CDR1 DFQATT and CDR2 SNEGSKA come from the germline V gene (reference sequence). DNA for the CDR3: TGCAGTGCTAGAGATCTGTCTAGCGGGAGCTACGAGCAGTACTTC. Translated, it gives CSARDLSSGSYEQYF.

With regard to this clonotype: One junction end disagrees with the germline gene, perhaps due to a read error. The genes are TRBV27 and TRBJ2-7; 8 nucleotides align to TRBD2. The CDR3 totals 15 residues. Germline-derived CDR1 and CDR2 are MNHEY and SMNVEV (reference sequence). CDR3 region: CASSPAGTRRYDQYF. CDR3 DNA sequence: TGTGCCAGCAGTCCCGCCGGGACTAGACGCTACGATCAGTACTTC.

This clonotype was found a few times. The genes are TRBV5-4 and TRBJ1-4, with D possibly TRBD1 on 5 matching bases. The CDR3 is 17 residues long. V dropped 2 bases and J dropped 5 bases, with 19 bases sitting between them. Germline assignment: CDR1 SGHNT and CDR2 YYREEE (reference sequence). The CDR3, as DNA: TGTGCCAGCAGCTTAAATACCGGGACGGGGGTAAATGAAAAACTGTTTTTT. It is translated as CASSLNTGTGVNEKLFF. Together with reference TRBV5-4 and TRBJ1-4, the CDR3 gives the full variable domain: ETGVTQSPTHLIKTRGQQVTLRCSSQSGHNTVSWYQQALGQGPQFIFQYYREEENGRGNFPPRFSGLQFPNYSSELNVNALELDDSALYLCASSLNTGTGVNEKLFFGSGTQLSVL.

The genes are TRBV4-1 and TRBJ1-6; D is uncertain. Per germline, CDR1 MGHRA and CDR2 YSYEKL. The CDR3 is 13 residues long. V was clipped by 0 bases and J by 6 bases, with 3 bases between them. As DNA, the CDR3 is TGCGCCAGCAGCCAAGATTTTAATTCACCCCTCCACTTT. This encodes CASSQDFNSPLHF.

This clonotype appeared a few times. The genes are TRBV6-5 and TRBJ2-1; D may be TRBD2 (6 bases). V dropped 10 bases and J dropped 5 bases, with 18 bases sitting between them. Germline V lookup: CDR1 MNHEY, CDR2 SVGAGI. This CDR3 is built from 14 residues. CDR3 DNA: TGTGCCACCCGAGGGACTCACTCTAACAATGAGCAGTTCTTC. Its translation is CATRGTHSNNEQFF.

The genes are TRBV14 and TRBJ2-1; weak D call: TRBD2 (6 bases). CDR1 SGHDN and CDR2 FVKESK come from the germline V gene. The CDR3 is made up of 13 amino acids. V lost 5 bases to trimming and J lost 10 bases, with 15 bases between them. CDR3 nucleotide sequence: TGTGCCAGCAGCTCCCGGGACTCCCACGAGCAGTTCTTC. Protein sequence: CASSSRDSHEQFF.

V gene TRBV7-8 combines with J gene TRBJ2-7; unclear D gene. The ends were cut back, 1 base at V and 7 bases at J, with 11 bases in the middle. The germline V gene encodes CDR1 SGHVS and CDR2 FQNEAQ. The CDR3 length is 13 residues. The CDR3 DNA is TGTGCCAGCAGCTTAGGGCAAATTGGGGAGCAGTACTTC. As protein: CASSLGQIGEQYF.

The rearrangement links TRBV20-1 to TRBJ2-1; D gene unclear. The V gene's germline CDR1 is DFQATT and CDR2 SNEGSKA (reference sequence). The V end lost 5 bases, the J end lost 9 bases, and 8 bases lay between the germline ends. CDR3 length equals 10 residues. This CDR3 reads CSAWTSEQFF. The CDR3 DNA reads TGCAGTGCTTGGACGAGTGAGCAGTTCTTC.

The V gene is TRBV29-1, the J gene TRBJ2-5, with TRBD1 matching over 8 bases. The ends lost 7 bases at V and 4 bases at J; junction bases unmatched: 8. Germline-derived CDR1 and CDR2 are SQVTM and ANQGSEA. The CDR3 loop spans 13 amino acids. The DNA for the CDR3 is TGCAGCGGATCGACAGGGGCCCCAGAGACCCAGTACTTC. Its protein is CSGSTGAPETQYF.

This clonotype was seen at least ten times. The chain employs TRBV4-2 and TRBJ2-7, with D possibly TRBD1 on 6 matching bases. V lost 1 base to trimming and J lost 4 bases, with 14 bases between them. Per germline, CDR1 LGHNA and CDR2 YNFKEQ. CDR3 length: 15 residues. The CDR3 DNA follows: TGTGCCAGCAGCCAAGTCTTCGGACAGAGTTACGAGCAGTACTTC. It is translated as CASSQVFGQSYEQYF.

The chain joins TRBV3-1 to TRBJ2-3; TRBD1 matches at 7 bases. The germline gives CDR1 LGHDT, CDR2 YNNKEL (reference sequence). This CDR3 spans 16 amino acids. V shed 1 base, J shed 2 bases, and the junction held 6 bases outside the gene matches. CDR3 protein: CASSQATGTDTDTQYF. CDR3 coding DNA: TGTGCCAGCAGCCAAGCGACCGGGACAGACACAGATACGCAGTATTTT.

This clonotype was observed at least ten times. The CDR3 loop reads CASSRTGQGVDEQFF. CDR3 DNA sequence: TGTGCCAGCTCACGGACGGGACAGGGTGTCGATGAGCAGTTCTTC. The rearrangement links TRBV18 to TRBJ2-1; 9 bases align to TRBD1. In germline, CDR1 is KGHSH, CDR2 LQKENI. Trimming removed 4 bases from V and 8 bases from J; junction bases left unmatched: 9. The CDR3 runs to 15 residues.